The rows below give T cell receptor beta chains drawn from one sample of a study of T cell responses to AZD1222 COVID-19 vaccine. Clones were sequenced by immunoSEQ multiplex PCR, and TCRdb holds only the in-frame ones, with some missing. The sample has 110,000 or so clones; around 80% are singletons. Sequences were derived from peripheral blood, sampled on day 0 of AZD1222 vaccination. These receptors were obtained from an adult in good health. Both conserved end residues are part of each CDR3. A D gene is named only where the DNA matches it firmly. Size tells how often a clone was seen (once, few, many) or the class of an expanded clone, and some rows leave it out.

>-|TRBJ2-5|-|TRBV5-6
TGTGCCAGCAGCACACACTGGGAGACCCAGTACTTC
CASSTHWETQYF
>-|TRBJ1-3|-|TRBV5-4
TGTGCCAGCAGCTTAGGGCGAGGAAACACCATATATTTT
CASSLGRGNTIYF
>-|TRBJ1-1|-|TRBV24-1
TGTGCCATCAGGAGTCTCAGAGAGATGAACACTGAAGCTTTCTTT
CAIRSLREMNTEAFF
>TRBD1|TRBJ2-7|-|TRBV2
TGTGCCAGCAGCTCCGGGACAGGACTCTACGAGCAGTACTTC
CASSSGTGLYEQYF
>-|TRBJ2-7|-|TRBV4-1
TGCGCCAGCAGCCAAGTCGGAGGTTACGAGCAGTACTTC
CASSQVGGYEQYF
>-|TRBJ1-2|once|TRBV18
TGTGCCAGCTCACCGGATAACGATGGCTACACCTTC
CASSPDNDGYTF
>-|TRBJ1-6|-|TRBV4-2
TGTGCCAGCAGCCAAGATAAGTTAAGTAATTCACCCCTCCACTTT
CASSQDKLSNSPLHF
>-|TRBJ1-1|few|TRBV2
TGTGCCAGCAATTTCCGACAGAACACTGAAGCTTTCTTT
CASNFRQNTEAFF
>-|TRBJ2-1|-|TRBV11-2
TGTGCCAGCAGCTTAGCGGGGAAGATGGTTGAGCAGTTCTTC
CASSLAGKMVEQFF
>TRBD1|TRBJ2-2|-|TRBV4-2
TGTGCCAGCAGCCCAGGTCCGGGACAGGGGGCATTGGACACCGGGGAGCTGTTTTTT
CASSPGPGQGALDTGELFF
>TRBD1|TRBJ1-6|-|TRBV10-2
TGCGCCAGCAGCCGGGACAGGGGGCTTTCACCCCTCCACTTT
CASSRDRGLSPLHF
>-|TRBJ2-2|-|TRBV5-1
TGCGCCAGCAGCCTCCGCCCACAGGGAATTACGAACACCGGGGAGCTGTTTTTT
CASSLRPQGITNTGELFF
>-|TRBJ1-1|-|TRBV5-1
TGCGCCAGCAGCTTGGGTCACCTGAACACTGAAGCTTTCTTT
CASSLGHLNTEAFF
>-|TRBJ1-5|-|TRBV21-1
TGTGCCAGCAGCTCGGCCCGGCACCGAGCAGTTAGCAATCAGCCCCAGCATTTT
CASSSARHRAVSNQPQHF
>-|TRBJ2-1|-|TRBV5-6
TGTGCCAGCAGCTTGGGCCCCCCTAAGAGGAAGCAGTTCTTC
CASSLGPPKRKQFF
>TRBD2|TRBJ2-2|-|TRBV11-2
TGTGCCAGCAGCTTAGCGGGGGGAGGAACGTTCGCGAACACCGGGGAGCTGTTTTTT
CASSLAGGGTFANTGELFF
>-|TRBJ1-4|-|TRBV6-5
TGTGCCAGCAGTTATACAAGTCCTAATGAAAAACTGTTTTTT
CASSYTSPNEKLFF